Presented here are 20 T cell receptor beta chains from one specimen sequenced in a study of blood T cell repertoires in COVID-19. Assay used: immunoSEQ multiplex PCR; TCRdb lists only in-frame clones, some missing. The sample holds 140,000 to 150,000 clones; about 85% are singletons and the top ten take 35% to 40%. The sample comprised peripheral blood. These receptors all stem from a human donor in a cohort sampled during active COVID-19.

This chain's CDR3 is CASSVAPSGLAGRGTGELFF. CDR3 in DNA: TGTGCCAGCAGCGTAGCCCCCTCCGGACTAGCGGGGAGGGGCACCGGGGAGCTGTTTTTT. The chain uses TRBV9 and TRBJ2-2; 12 nucleotides agree with TRBD2. V lost 0 bases and J lost 4; bases outside the gene matches: 13. Germline CDR1 reads SGDLS; CDR2 reads YYNGEE. The CDR3 totals 20 residues. The variable domain in full, completed from reference TRBV9 and TRBJ2-2, reads DSGVTQTPKHLITATGQRVTLRCSPRSGDLSVYWYQQSLDQGLQFLIQYYNGEERAKGNILERFSAQQFPDLHSELNLSSLELGDSALYFCASSVAPSGLAGRGTGELFFGEGSRLTVL.

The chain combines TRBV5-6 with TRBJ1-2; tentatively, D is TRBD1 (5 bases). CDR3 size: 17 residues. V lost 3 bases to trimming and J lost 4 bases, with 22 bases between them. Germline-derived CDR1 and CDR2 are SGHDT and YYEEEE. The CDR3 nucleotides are TGTGCCAGCAGCTCAGGACATACTCGGGTTCTCGCCTATGGCTACACCTTC. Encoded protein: CASSSGHTRVLAYGYTF.

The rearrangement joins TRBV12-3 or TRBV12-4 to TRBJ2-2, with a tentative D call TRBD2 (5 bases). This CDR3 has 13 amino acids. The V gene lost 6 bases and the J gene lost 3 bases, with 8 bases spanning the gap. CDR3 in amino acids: CASRVRDTGELFF. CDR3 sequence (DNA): TGTGCCAGCAGAGTGAGGGACACCGGGGAGCTGTTTTTT.

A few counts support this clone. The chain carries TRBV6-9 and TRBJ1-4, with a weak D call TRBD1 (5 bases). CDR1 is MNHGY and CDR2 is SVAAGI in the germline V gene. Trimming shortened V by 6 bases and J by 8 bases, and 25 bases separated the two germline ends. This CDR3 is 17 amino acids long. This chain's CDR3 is CASSRREETALGEKLFF. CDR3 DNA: TGTGCCAGCAGCCGTCGAGAAGAGACAGCTCTAGGGGAAAAACTGTTTTTT.

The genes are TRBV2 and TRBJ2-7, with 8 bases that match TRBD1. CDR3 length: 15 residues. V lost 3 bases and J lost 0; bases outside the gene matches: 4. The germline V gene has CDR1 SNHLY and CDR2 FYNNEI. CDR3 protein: CASSDRTGSSYEQYF. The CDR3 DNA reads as TGTGCCAGCAGTGATCGGACAGGGAGCTCCTACGAGCAGTACTTC.

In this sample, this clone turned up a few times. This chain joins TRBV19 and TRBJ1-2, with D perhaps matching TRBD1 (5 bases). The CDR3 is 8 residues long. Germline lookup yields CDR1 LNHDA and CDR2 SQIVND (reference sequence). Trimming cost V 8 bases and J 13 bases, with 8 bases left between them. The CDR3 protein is CASGAGTF. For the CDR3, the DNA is TGTGCCAGTGGGGCCGGCACCTTC.

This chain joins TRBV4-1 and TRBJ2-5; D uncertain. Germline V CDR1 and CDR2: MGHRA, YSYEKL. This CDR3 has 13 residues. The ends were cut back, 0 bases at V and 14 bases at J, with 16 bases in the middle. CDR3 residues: CASSQDFGLVGYF. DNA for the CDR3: TGCGCCAGCAGCCAAGATTTTGGTCTAGTGGGTTACTTC.

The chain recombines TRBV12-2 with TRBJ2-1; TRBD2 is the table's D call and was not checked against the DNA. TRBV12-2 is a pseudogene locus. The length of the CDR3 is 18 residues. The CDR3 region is CASRSTHQRGSSYNEQFF. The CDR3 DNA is TGTGCAAGTCGCTCAACCCATCAGCGGGGGAGCTCCTACAATGAGCAGTTCTTC.

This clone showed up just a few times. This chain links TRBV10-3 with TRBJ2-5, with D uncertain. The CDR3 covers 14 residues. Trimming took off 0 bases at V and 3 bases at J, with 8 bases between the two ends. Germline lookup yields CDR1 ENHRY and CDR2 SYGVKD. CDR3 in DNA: TGTGCCATCAGTGAGTCGAACCAGAAAGAGACCCAGTACTTC. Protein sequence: CAISESNQKETQYF.

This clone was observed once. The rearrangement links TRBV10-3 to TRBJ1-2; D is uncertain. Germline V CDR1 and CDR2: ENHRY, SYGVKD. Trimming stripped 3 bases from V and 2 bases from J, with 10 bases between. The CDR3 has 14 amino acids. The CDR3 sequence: CAISDQATNYGYTF. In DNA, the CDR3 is TGTGCCATCAGTGATCAGGCAACGAACTATGGCTACACCTTC.

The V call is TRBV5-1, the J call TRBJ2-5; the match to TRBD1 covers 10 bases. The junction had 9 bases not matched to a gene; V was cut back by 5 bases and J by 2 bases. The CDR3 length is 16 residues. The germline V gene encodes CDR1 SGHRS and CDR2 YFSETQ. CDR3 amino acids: CASSSGQGLVQETQYF. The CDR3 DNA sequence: TGCGCCAGCAGTTCGGGACAGGGGTTGGTGCAAGAGACCCAGTACTTC.

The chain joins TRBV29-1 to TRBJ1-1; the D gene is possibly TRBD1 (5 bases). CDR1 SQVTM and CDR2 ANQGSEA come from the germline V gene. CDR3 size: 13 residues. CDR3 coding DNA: TGCAGGGGACGGAGGGCTAATAACACTGAAGCTTTCTTT. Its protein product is CRGRRANNTEAFF. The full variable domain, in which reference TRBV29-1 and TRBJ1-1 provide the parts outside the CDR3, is SAVISQKPSRDICQRGTSLTIQCQVDSQVTMMFWYRQQPGQSLTLIATANQGSEATYESGFVIDKFPISRPNLTFSTLTVSNMSPEDSSIYLCRGRRANNTEAFFGQGTRLTVV.

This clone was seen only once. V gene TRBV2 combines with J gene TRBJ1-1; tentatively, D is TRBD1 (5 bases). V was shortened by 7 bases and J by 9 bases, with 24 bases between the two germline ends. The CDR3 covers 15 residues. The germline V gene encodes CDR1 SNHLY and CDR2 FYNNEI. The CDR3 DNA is TGTGCCAGCACCCTCGAGTACAGGCGTCACACAAAAGCTTTCTTT. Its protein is CASTLEYRRHTKAFF. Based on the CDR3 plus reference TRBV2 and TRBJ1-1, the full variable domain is EPEVTQTPSHQVTQMGQEVILRCVPISNHLYFYWYRQILGQKVEFLVSFYNNEISEKSEIFDDQFSVERPDGSNFTLKIRSTKLEDSAMYFCASTLEYRRHTKAFFGQGTRLTVV.

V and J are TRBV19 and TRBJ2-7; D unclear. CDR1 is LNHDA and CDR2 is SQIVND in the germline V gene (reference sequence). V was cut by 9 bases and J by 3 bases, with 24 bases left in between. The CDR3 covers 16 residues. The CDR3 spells CASTKVGGGHFYEQYF. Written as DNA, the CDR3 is TGTGCCAGCACTAAGGTTGGCGGCGGTCACTTCTACGAGCAGTACTTC. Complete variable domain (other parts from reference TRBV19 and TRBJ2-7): DGGITQSPKYLFRKEGQNVTLSCEQNLNHDAMYWYRQDPGQGLRLIYYSQIVNDFQKGDIAEGYSVSREKKESFPLTVTSAQKNPTAFYLCASTKVGGGHFYEQYFGPGTRLTVT.

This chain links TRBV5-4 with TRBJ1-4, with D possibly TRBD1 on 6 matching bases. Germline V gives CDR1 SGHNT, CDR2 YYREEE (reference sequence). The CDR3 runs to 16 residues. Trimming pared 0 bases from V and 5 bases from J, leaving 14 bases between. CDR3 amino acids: CASSLDQGWGNEKLFF. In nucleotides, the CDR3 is TGTGCCAGCAGCTTGGACCAGGGGTGGGGGAATGAAAAACTGTTTTTT.

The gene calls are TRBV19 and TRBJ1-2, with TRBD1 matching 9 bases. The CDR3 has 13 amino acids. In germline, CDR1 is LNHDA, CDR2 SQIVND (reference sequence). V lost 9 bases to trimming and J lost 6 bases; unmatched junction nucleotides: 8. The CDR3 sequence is CASWTGETNGYTF. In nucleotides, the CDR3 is TGTGCCAGCTGGACAGGGGAGACGAATGGCTACACCTTC.

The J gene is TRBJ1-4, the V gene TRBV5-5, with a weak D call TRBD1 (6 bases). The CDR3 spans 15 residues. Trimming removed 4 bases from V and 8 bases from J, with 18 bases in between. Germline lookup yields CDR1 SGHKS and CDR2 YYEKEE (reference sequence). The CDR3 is CASSRTGGSGEKLFF. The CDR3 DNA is TGTGCCAGCAGCCGCACGGGGGGCTCGGGGGAAAAACTGTTTTTT. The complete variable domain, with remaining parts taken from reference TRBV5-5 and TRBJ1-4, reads DAGVTQSPTHLIKTRGQQVTLRCSPISGHKSVSWYQQVLGQGPQFIFQYYEKEERGRGNFPDRFSARQFPNYSSELNVNALLLGDSALYLCASSRTGGSGEKLFFGSGTQLSVL.

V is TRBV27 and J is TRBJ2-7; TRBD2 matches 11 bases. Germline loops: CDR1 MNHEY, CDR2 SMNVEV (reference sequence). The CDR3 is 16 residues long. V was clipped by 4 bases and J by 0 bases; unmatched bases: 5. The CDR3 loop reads CASSSRLAGISYEQYF. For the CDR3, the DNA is TGTGCCAGCAGTTCAAGACTAGCGGGGATCTCCTACGAGCAGTACTTC.

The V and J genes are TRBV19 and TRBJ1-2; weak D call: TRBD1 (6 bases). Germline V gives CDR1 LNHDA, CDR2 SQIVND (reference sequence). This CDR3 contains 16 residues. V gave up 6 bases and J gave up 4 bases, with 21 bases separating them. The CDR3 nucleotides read TGTGCCAGTAGCCGGGGAGGGCAGGGGAGAGGCTATGGCTACACCTTC. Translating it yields CASSRGGQGRGYGYTF.

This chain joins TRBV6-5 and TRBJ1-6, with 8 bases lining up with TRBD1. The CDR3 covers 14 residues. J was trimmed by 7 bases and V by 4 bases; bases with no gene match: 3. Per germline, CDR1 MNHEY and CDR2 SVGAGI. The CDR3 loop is CASSSRTGNSPLHF. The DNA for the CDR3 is TGTGCCAGCAGTTCTCGGACAGGGAATTCACCCCTCCACTTT.